The rows below give T cell receptor beta chains drawn from one sample of a study of T cell clonotyping in hematopoietic cell transplantation. TCRdb's copy holds only in-frame clones and misses some; the assay was immunoSEQ multiplex PCR. The sample lists 30,000 or so clones, roughly 92% seen once, with approximately 12% in the top ten. Sequences were derived from PBMCs, sampled 100 days after allogeneic stem cell transplant. The source is a female patient in her 50s who had an allogeneic stem cell transplant from a related donor, so the T cells may come from the graft donor. Some clones in this sample may be carry-over from other donors' samples. CDR3s include the opening cysteine and the closing phenylalanine or tryptophan. The D gene is left open where the match is weak. Clone size, where shown, is once, few, many, or a class for clones that have expanded.

d_call j_call v_call clone_size cdr3_aa cdr3_nt
- TRBJ2-7 TRBV7-8 - CASSQTGPYEQYF TGTGCCAGCAGCCAAACAGGGCCCTACGAGCAGTACTTC
TRBD1 TRBJ1-2 TRBV7-9 - CASSPTGGTGYTF TGTGCCAGCAGCCCGACAGGGGGAACTGGCTACACCTTC
- TRBJ1-3 TRBV7-9 few CASSLTNNSSGNTIYF TGTGCCAGCAGCTTAACTAATAACAGCTCTGGAAACACCATATATTTT
- TRBJ2-2 TRBV5-1 - CASSFLLGGGGNTGELFF TGCGCCAGCAGCTTCCTCCTAGGGGGGGGCGGTAACACCGGGGAGCTGTTTTTT
TRBD1 TRBJ1-2 TRBV6-5 - CASRRQGMDYGYTF TGTGCCAGCAGAAGACAGGGGATGGACTATGGCTACACCTTC
- TRBJ2-5 TRBV29-1 - CSVLQGDGETQYF TGCAGCGTGCTACAGGGAGATGGAGAGACCCAGTACTTC
- TRBJ2-7 TRBV2 - CASRYDRDGSYEQYF TGTGCCAGCAGATACGACCGGGACGGCTCCTACGAGCAGTACTTC
- TRBJ1-6 TRBV6-1 - CASRGVNSVLHF TGTGCCAGCAGGGGGGTTAACAGTGTCCTCCACTTT
- TRBJ2-7 TRBV28 - CASSSSGRGEQYF TGTGCCAGCAGTTCCTCGGGTAGAGGTGAGCAGTACTTC
- TRBJ1-6 TRBV12-5 once CASGSRVKNSPLHF TGTGCTAGTGGTTCAAGGGTTAAGAATTCACCCCTCCACTTT
- TRBJ2-2 TRBV2 - CASSEQNTGELFF TGTGCCAGCAGCGAACAGAACACCGGGGAGCTGTTTTTT
- TRBJ2-7 TRBV5-8 - CASGVGIYEQYF TGTGCCAGCGGCGTAGGAATATACGAGCAGTACTTC
- TRBJ1-5 TRBV7-2 - CASSLAGGGNQPQHF TGTGCCAGCAGCTTAGCGGGGGGCGGCAATCAGCCCCAGCATTTT
TRBD1 TRBJ1-1 TRBV5-4 once CASSLGGRGDTEAFF TGTGCCAGCAGCTTGGGGGGCAGGGGGGACACTGAAGCTTTCTTT
- TRBJ1-4 TRBV4-1 - CASSQDQQRGYNEKLFF TGCGCCAGCAGCCAAGATCAGCAGAGGGGGTATAATGAAAAACTGTTTTTT
- TRBJ1-5 TRBV6-5 - CASSLSGGVNQPQHF TGTGCCAGCAGTTTGTCAGGAGGGGTCAATCAGCCCCAGCATTTT
TRBD1 TRBJ2-7 TRBV30 - CAWSQTGVEQYF TGTGCCTGGAGCCAGACAGGGGTCGAGCAGTACTTC
TRBD1 TRBJ1-1 TRBV6-6 - CASSYDRVNTEAFF TGTGCCAGCAGTTACGACAGGGTGAACACTGAAGCTTTCTTT
- TRBJ1-2 TRBV18 - CASSPPPGQLGDYGYTF TGTGCCAGCTCACCTCCCCCTGGACAGCTCGGGGACTATGGCTACACCTTC
- TRBJ2-2 TRBV28 once CASSFSGVLGELFF TGTGCCAGCAGTTTCTCAGGGGTTCTCGGGGAGCTGTTTTTT
TRBD2 TRBJ2-7 TRBV19 once CASSKRSGLAGGPHYEQYF TGTGCCAGTAGCAAAAGGTCGGGACTAGCGGGGGGACCCCACTACGAGCAGTACTTC
- TRBJ2-1 TRBV6-5 - CASSLRGLWNEQFF TGTGCCAGCAGTCTCAGGGGCCTGTGGAATGAGCAGTTCTTC
- TRBJ1-2 TRBV19 once CASSIWSGDAYGYTF TGTGCCAGTAGTATTTGGTCCGGGGACGCATATGGCTACACCTTC
- TRBJ1-1 TRBV10-2 - CASSESLGGTEAFF TGCGCCAGCAGTGAGTCATTGGGGGGGACTGAAGCTTTCTTT
- TRBJ2-7 TRBV18 - CASSDYTSYEQYF TGTGCCAGCTCAGACTATACTTCCTACGAGCAGTACTTC
TRBD2 TRBJ2-4 TRBV2 - CATTRAGGKNIQYF TGTGCCACCACACGGGCGGGGGGTAAAAACATTCAGTACTTC
- TRBJ2-7 TRBV6-6 - CASSYGGISYEQYF TGTGCCAGCAGTTACGGGGGAATCTCCTACGAGCAGTACTTC
TRBD2 TRBJ2-5 TRBV28 - CATWSGEETQYF TGTGCCACCTGGAGCGGGGAAGAGACCCAGTACTTC
- TRBJ1-2 TRBV19 - CASTIGQGVYGYTF TGTGCCAGTACCATCGGACAAGGCGTCTATGGCTACACCTTC
- TRBJ2-2 TRBV27 - CASSLWGSGANTGELFF TGTGCCAGCAGTTTGTGGGGTTCCGGGGCGAACACCGGGGAGCTGTTTTTT
- TRBJ1-3 TRBV5-1 - CASSPTPGVGSGNTIYF TGCGCCAGCAGCCCCACCCCAGGGGTTGGTTCTGGAAACACCATATATTTT
- TRBJ2-1 TRBV29-1 - CSVESLRGRYNEQFF TGCAGCGTTGAATCTCTGCGGGGAAGGTACAATGAGCAGTTCTTC
- TRBJ2-7 TRBV30 - CAWSGPRRGGHAYEQYF TGTGCCTGGAGTGGCCCCCGTAGAGGGGGGCATGCCTACGAGCAGTACTTC
- TRBJ2-7 TRBV7-9 - CASSSFYAYEQYF TGTGCCAGCAGCTCCTTTTACGCCTACGAGCAGTACTTC
TRBD1 TRBJ1-3 TRBV6-5 - CASSLRGLGNTIYF TGTGCCAGCAGTCTCAGGGGGCTTGGAAACACCATATATTTT
- TRBJ2-2 TRBV5-1 - CASTGAPGSERTGELFF TGCGCCAGCACCGGCGCCCCGGGTAGCGAAAGGACCGGGGAGCTGTTTTTT
- TRBJ2-1 TRBV30 - CAWSVVLASYNEQFF TGTGCCTGGAGTGTAGTTCTAGCGTCCTACAATGAGCAGTTCTTC
- TRBJ1-5 TRBV2 - CASSQGVSNQPQHF TGTGCCAGCAGCCAGGGTGTGAGCAATCAGCCCCAGCATTTT
TRBD1 TRBJ1-1 TRBV4-1 - CASSRTGTGEAFF TGCGCCAGCAGCCGGACCGGGACAGGTGAAGCTTTCTTT
- TRBJ1-3 TRBV21-1 - CASSKTPRGSGNTIYF TGTGCCAGCAGCAAAACTCCCCGGGGGTCTGGAAACACCATATATTTT
- TRBJ1-2 TRBV7-2 - CASSLGPRLDYGYTF TGTGCCAGCAGCTTGGGACCGCGCCTTGACTATGGCTACACCTTC
TRBD1 TRBJ1-4 TRBV13 - CASSSGTGNEKLFF TGTGCCAGCAGCTCAGGGACAGGGAATGAAAAACTGTTTTTT
- TRBJ1-3 TRBV9 - CASTPAPGPGNTIYF TGTGCCAGCACCCCAGCACCAGGGCCCGGAAACACCATATATTTT
TRBD1 TRBJ2-7 TRBV6-6 - CASSSTDRDRYYEQYF TGTGCCAGCAGTTCAACGGACCGGGACAGGTACTACGAGCAGTACTTC
- TRBJ1-3 TRBV27 - CASSLGSGPGNTIYF TGTGCCAGCAGTTTAGGGTCAGGCCCTGGAAACACCATATATTTT
- TRBJ1-1 TRBV2 once CASSEQGGSTEAFF TGTGCCAGCAGTGAACAGGGAGGGAGCACTGAAGCTTTCTTT
- TRBJ2-2 TRBV11-3 - CASSPGRTGYTGELFF TGTGCCAGCAGCCCGGGTCGGACGGGCTACACCGGGGAGCTGTTTTTT
- TRBJ2-7 TRBV2 - CASSGRTAIEQYF TGTGCCAGCAGTGGCCGGACAGCTATCGAGCAGTACTTC
TRBD1 TRBJ2-3 TRBV5-6 once CASSLEGQGLDTQYF TGTGCCAGCAGCTTGGAGGGACAGGGGCTAGATACGCAGTATTTT
TRBD1 TRBJ1-5 TRBV6-1 - CASSVNRGPNQPQHF TGTGCCAGCAGTGTAAACAGGGGGCCAAATCAGCCCCAGCATTTT
TRBD1 TRBJ2-5 TRBV5-1 few CASSSPTGALAETQYF TGCGCCAGCAGCTCCCCGACAGGGGCTCTTGCAGAGACCCAGTACTTC
- TRBJ1-1 TRBV27 - CASSYLRNMNTEAFF TGTGCCAGCAGTTATCTTAGGAACATGAACACTGAAGCTTTCTTT
TRBD2 TRBJ2-1 TRBV7-2 - CASSRQSGGPPYNEQFF TGTGCCAGCAGCCGCCAGAGCGGGGGGCCCCCCTACAATGAGCAGTTCTTC
- TRBJ2-7 TRBV6-1 - CASSFIVTYEQYF TGTGCCAGCTCTTTTATAGTCACCTACGAGCAGTACTTC